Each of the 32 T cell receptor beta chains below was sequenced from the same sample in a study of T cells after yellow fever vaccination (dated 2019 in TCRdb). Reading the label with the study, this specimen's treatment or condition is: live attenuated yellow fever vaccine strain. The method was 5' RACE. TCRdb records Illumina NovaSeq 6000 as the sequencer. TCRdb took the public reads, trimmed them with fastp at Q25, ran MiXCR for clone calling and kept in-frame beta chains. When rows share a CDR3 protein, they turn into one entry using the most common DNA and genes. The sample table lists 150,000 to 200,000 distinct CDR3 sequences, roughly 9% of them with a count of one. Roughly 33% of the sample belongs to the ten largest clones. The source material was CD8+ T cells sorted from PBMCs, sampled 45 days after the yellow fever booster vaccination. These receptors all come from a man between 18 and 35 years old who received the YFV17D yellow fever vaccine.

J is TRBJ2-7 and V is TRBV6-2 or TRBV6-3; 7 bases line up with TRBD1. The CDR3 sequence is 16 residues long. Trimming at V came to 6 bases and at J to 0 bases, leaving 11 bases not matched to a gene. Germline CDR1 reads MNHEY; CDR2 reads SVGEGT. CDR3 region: CASSDVVTGSSYEQYV. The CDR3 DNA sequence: TGTGCCAGCAGCGACGTCGTGACAGGGAGCTCCTACGAGCAGTACGTC.

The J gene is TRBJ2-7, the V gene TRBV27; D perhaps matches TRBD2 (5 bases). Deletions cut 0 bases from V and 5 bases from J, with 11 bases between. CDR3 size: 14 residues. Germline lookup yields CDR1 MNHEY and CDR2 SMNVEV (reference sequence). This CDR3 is CASSLSAGGNEQYF. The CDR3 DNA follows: TGTGCCAGCAGTTTATCAGCAGGAGGAAACGAGCAGTACTTC.

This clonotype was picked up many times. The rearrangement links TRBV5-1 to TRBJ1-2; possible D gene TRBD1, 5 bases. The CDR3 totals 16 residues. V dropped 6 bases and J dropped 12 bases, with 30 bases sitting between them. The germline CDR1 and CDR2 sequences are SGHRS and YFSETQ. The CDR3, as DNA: TGCGCCAGCAAATCAAAGACCGGGACCGACGCCTCGGGGAACACCTTC. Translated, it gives CASKSKTGTDASGNTF.

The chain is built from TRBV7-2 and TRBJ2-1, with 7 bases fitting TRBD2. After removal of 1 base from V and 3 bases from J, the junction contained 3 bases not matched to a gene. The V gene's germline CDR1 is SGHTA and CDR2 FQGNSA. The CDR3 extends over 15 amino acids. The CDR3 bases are TGTGCCAGCAGCTTAGTCAGCGGGGACTACAATGAGCAGTTCTTC. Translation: CASSLVSGDYNEQFF.

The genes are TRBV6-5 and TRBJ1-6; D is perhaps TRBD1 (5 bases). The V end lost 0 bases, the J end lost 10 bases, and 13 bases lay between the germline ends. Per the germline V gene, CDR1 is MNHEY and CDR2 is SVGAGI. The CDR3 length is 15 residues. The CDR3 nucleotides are TGTGCCAGCAGTTACTCTCCCCCGGGGGGATCACCCCTCCACTTT. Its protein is CASSYSPPGGSPLHF.

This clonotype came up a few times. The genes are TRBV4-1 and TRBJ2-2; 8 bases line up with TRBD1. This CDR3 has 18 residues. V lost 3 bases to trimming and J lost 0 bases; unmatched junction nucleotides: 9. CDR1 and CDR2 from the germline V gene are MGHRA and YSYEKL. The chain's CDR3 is CASSHWQGASANTGELFF. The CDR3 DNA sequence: TGCGCCAGCAGCCATTGGCAGGGGGCTTCCGCGAACACCGGGGAGCTGTTTTTT.

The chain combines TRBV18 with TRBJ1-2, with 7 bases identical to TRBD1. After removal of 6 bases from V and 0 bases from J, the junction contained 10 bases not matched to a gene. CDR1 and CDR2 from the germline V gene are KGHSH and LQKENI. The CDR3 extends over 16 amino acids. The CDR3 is CASSPGQLNSNYGYTF. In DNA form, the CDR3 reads TGTGCCAGCTCTCCGGGACAGCTGAATTCTAACTATGGCTACACCTTC.

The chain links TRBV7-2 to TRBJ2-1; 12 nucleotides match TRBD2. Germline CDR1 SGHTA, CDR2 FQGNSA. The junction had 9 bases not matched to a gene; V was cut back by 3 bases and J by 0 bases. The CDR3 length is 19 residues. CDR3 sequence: CASSFPGGLAGSSYNEQFF. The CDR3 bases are TGTGCCAGCAGCTTCCCGGGTGGACTAGCGGGGAGCTCCTACAATGAGCAGTTCTTC. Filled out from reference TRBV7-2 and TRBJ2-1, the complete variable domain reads GAGVSQSPSNKVTEKGKDVELRCDPISGHTALYWYRQSLGQGLEFLIYFQGNSAPDKSGLPSDRFSAERTGGSVSTLTIQRTQQEDSAVYLCASSFPGGLAGSSYNEQFFGPGTRLTVL.

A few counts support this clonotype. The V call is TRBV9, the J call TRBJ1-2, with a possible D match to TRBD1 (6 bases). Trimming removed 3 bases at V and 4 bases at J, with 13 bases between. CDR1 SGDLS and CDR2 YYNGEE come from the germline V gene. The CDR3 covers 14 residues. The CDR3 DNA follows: TGTGCCAGCAGCGCGGCAGGGGTTGGCTATGGCTACACCTTC. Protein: CASSAAGVGYGYTF.

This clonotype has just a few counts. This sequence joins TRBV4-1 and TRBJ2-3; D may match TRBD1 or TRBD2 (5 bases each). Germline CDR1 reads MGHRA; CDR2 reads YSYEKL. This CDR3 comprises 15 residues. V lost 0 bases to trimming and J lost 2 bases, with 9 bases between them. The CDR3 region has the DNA TGCGCCAGCAGCCAAGATCCGGGGACCACAGATACGCAGTATTTT. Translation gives CASSQDPGTTDTQYF.

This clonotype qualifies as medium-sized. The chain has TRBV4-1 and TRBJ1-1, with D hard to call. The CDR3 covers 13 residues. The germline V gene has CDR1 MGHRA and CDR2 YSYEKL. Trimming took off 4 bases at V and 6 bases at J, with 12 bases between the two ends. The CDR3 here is CASSPREVAEAFF. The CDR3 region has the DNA TGCGCCAGCAGCCCTAGGGAGGTGGCTGAAGCTTTCTTT.

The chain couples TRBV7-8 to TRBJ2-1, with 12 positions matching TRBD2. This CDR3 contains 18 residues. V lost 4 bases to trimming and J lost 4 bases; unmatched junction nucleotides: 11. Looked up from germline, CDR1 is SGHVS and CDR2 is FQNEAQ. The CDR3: CASSSQVASGGVYNEQFF. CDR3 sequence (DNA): TGTGCCAGCAGCTCCCAGGTGGCTAGCGGGGGGGTTTACAATGAGCAGTTCTTC.

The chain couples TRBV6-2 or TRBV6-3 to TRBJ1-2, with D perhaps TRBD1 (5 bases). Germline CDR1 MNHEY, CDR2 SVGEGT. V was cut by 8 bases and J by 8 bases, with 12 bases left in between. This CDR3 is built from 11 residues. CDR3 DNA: TGTGCCAGCCTCACCGGGACCGGCTACACCTTC. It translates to CASLTGTGYTF.

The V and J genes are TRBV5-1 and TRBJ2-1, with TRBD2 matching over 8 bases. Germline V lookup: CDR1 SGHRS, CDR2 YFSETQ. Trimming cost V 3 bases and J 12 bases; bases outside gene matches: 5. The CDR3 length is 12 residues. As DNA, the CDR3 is TGCGCCAGCAGCTCAGCGGGGGTGGGGCAGTTCTTC. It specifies CASSSAGVGQFF. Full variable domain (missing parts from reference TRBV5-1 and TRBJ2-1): KAGVTQTPRYLIKTRGQQVTLSCSPISGHRSVSWYQQTPGQGLQFLFEYFSETQRNKGNFPGRFSGRQFSNSRSEMNVSTLELGDSALYLCASSSAGVGQFFGPGTRLTVL.

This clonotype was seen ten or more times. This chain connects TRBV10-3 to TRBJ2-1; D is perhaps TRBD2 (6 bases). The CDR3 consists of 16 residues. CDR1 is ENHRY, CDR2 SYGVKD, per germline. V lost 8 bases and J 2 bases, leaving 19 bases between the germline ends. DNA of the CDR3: TGTGCCATCGGATCGGGAGAGGTCGGCCCCTACAATGAGCAGTTCTTC. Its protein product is CAIGSGEVGPYNEQFF.

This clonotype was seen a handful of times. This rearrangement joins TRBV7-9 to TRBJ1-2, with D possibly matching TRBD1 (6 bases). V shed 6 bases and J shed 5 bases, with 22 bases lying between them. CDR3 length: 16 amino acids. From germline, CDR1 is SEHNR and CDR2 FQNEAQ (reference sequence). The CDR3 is CASRDQENGQIYGYTF. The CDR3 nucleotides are TGTGCCAGCAGAGACCAAGAAAATGGACAGATATATGGCTACACCTTC.

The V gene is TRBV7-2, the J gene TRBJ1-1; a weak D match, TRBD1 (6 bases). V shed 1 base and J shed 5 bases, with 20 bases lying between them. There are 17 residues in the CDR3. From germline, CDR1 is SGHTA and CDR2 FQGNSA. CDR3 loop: CASSLGLTGFRRTEAFF. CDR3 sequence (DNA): TGTGCCAGCAGCTTAGGATTAACAGGGTTTAGGCGGACTGAAGCTTTCTTT.

The CDR3 sequence: CASCRLGTDTQYF. The CDR3 region has the DNA TGCGCCAGCTGTAGGTTGGGCACAGATACGCAGTATTTT. This chain uses TRBV4-1 with TRBJ2-3; D uncertain. The germline V gene encodes CDR1 MGHRA and CDR2 YSYEKL. The CDR3 is 13 amino acids. Trimming left V 8 bases short and J 1 base short, with 10 bases between.

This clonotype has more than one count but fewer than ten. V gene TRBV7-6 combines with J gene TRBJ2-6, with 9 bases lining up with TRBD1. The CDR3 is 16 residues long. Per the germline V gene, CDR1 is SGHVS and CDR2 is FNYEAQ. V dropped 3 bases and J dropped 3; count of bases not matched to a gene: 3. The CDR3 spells CASSFRDRVGANVLTF. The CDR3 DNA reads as TGTGCCAGCAGCTTCCGGGACAGGGTTGGGGCCAACGTCCTGACTTTC.

The CDR3 loop reads CASSNTMAANYGYTF. CDR3 coding DNA: TGTGCCAGCAGCAACACTATGGCAGCCAACTATGGCTACACCTTC. This sequence joins TRBV7-9 and TRBJ1-2; D is unclear. This CDR3 region has 15 residues. V lost 5 bases to trimming and J lost 2 bases, with 15 bases between them. CDR1 is SEHNR, CDR2 FQNEAQ, per germline (reference sequence).

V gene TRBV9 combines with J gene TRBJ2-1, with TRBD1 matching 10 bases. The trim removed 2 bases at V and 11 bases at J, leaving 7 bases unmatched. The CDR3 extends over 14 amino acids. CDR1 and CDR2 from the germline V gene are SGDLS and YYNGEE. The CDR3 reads CASSVETGGAKQFF. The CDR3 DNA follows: TGTGCCAGCAGCGTCGAGACAGGGGGCGCAAAGCAGTTCTTC.

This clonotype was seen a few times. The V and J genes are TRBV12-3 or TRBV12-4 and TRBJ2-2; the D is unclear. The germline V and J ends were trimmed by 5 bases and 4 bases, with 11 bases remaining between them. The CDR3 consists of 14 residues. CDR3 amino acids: CASSPLGPTGELFF. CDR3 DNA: TGTGCCAGCAGTCCTCTCGGACCCACCGGGGAGCTGTTTTTT.

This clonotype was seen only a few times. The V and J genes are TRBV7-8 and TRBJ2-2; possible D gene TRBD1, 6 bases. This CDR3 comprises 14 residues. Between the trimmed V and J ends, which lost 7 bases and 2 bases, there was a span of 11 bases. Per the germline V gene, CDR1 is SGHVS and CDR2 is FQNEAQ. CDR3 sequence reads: CASIVRGNTGELFF. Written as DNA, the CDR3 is TGTGCCAGCATAGTCAGGGGTAACACCGGGGAGCTGTTTTTT.

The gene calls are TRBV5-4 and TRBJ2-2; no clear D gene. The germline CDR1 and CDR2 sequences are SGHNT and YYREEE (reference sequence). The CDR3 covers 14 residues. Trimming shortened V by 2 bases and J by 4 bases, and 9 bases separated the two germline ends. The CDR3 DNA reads TGTGCCAGCAGCTTCAGCCAGTCCACCGGGGAGCTGTTTTTT. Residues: CASSFSQSTGELFF.

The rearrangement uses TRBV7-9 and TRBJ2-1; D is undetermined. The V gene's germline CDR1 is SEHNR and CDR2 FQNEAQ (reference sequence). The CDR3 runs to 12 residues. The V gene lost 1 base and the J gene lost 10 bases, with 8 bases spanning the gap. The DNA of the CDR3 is TGTGCCAGCAGCTTAGGGATGGGAGAGCAGTTCTTC. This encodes CASSLGMGEQFF.

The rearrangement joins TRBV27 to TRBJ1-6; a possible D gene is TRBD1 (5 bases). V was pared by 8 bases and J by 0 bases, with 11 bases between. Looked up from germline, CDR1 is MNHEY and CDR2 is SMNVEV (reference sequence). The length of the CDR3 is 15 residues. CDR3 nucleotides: TGTGCCAGCTGGGACCGGAGCTCCTATAATTCACCCCTCCACTTT. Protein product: CASWDRSSYNSPLHF.

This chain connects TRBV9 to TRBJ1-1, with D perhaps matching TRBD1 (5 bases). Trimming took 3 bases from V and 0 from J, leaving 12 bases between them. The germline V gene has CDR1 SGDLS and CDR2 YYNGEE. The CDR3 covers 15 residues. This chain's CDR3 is CASSAGGGMNTEAFF. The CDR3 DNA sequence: TGTGCCAGCAGCGCGGGGGGGGGTATGAACACTGAAGCTTTCTTT.

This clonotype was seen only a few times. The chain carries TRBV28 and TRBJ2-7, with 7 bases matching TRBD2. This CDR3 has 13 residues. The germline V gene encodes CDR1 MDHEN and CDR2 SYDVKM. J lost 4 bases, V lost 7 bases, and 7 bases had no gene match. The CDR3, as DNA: TGTGCCAGCACGTCTAGCGGACTATACGAGCAGTACGTC. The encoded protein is CASTSSGLYEQYV.

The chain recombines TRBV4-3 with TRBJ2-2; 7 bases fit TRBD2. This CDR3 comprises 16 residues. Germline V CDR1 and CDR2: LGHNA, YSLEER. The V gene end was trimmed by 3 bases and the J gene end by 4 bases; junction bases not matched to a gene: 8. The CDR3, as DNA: TGCGCCAGCAGCCAGGGCTGGGGGGGATCCACCGGGGAGCTGTTTTTT. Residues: CASSQGWGGSTGELFF.

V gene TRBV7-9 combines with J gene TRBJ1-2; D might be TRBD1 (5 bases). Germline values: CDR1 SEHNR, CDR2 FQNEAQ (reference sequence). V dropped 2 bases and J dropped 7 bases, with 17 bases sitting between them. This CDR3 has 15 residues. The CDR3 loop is CASSLSAGFNGGYTF. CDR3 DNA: TGTGCCAGCAGCTTATCGGCAGGGTTTAATGGTGGCTACACCTTC.

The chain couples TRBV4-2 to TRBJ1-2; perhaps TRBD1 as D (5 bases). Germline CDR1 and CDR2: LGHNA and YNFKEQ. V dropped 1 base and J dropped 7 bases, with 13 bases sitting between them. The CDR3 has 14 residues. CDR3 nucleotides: TGTGCCAGCAGCCAAGGCTGGGGGAGGGCTGGCTACACCTTC. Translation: CASSQGWGRAGYTF.

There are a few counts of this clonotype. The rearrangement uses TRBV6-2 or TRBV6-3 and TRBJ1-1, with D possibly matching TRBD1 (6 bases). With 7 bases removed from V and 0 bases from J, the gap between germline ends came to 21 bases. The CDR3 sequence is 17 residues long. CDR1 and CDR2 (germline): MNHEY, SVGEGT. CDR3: CASTAVRQGPLNTEAFF. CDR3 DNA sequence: TGTGCCAGCACCGCCGTGAGGCAGGGGCCCTTGAACACTGAAGCTTTCTTT.